The source of this T cell receptor (beta chain) is a study of glioma-infiltrating T cells after dendritic cell vaccination. The length of the CDR3 is 15 residues. CDR1 and CDR2 (germline): MNHEY, SMNVEV (reference sequence). With 2 bases clipped from V and 1 base from J, the junction kept 3 bases outside the gene matches. The repertoire was sequenced with immunoSEQ multiplex PCR; TCRdb's copy has only in-frame clones and lacks some. Among some 90,000 clones listed, roughly 77% were seen once. Time point specified: after dendritic cell vaccination, including at tumor progression/relapse. All glioblastoma patients lacked an isocitrate dehydrogenase mutation.

The genes are TRBV27 and TRBJ1-1; 8 bases are a match to TRBD1. The receptor's source is a human donor with glioblastoma. The input for sequencing was blood, taken after dendritic cell vaccination. CDR3 sequence: CASSLLTGGNTEAFF. The DNA of the CDR3 is TGTGCCAGCAGTTTACTCACAGGGGGGAACACTGAAGCTTTCTTT.